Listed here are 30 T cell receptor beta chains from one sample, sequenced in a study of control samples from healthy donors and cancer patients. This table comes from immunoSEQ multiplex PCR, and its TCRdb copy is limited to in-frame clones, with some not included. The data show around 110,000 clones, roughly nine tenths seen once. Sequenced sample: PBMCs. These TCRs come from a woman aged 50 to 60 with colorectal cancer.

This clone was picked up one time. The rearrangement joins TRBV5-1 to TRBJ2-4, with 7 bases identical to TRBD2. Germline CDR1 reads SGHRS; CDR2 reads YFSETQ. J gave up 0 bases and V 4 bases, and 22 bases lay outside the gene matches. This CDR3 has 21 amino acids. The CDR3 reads CASSQGPGAGDGSIAKNIQYF. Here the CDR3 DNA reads TGCGCCAGCAGCCAAGGGCCCGGGGCGGGAGATGGATCGATAGCCAAAAACATTCAGTACTTC.

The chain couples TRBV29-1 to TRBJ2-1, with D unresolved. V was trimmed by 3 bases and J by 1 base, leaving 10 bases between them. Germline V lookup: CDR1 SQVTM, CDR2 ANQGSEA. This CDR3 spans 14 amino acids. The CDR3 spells CSVELPLSYNEQFF. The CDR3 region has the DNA TGCAGCGTTGAGTTACCCCTATCCTACAATGAGCAGTTCTTC.

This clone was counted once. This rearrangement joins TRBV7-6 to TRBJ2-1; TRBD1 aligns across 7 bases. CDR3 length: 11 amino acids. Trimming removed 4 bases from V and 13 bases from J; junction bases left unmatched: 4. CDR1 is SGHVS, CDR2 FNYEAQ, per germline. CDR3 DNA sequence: TGTGCCAGCAGCTCGAGGGACAGACAGTTCTTC. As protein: CASSSRDRQFF.

The CDR3, as DNA: TGTGCCAGCAGTCTCGGTTCCGAGGAGCTGTTTTTT. Translated: CASSLGSEELFF. The V and J genes are TRBV12-3 or TRBV12-4 and TRBJ2-2; D unresolved. This CDR3 has 12 residues. V was pared by 5 bases and J by 10 bases, with 11 bases between.

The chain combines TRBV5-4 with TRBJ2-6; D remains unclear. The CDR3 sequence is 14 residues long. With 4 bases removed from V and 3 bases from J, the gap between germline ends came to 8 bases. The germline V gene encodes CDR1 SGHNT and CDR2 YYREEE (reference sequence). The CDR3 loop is CASSPPRGANVLTF. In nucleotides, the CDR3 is TGTGCCAGCAGCCCCCCCCGTGGGGCCAACGTCCTGACTTTC.

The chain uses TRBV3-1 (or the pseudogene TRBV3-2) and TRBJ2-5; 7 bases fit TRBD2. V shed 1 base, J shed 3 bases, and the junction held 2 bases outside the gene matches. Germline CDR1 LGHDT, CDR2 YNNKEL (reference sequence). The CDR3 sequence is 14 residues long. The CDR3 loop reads CASSQGLAEETQYF. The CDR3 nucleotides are TGTGCCAGCAGCCAAGGTCTAGCGGAAGAGACCCAGTACTTC.

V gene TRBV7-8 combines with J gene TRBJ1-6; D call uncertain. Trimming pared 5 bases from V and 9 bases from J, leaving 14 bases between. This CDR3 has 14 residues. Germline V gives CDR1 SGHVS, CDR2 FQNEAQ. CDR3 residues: CASSHTPGSSPLHF. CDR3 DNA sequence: TGTGCCAGCAGCCACACCCCGGGGTCTTCACCCCTCCACTTT.

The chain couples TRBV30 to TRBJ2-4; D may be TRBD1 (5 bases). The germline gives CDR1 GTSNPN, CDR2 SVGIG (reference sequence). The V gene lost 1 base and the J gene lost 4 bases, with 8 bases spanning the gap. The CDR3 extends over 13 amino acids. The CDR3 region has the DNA TGTGCCTGGAGTGAGGGGCTAAAAAACATTCAGTACTTC. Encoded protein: CAWSEGLKNIQYF.

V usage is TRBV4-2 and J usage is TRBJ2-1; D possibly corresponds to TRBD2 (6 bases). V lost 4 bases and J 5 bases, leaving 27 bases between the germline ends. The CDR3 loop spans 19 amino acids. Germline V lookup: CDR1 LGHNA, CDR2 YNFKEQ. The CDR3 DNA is TGTGCCAGCAGCCGCCGTACCAGAACCGGGAGACCGAGCGACAATGAGCAGTTCTTC. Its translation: CASSRRTRTGRPSDNEQFF.

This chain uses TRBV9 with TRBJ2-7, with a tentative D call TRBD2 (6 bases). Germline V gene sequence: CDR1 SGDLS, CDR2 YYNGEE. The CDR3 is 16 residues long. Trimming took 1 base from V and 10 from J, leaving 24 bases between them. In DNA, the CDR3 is TGTGCCAGCAGCGTAACCTGGGACTCCGACGGCCTAGAACAGTACTTC. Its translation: CASSVTWDSDGLEQYF.

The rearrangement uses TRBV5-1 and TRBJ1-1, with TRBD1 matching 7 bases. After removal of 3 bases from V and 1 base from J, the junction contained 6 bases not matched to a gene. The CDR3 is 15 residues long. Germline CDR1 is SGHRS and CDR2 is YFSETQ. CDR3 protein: CASSWTDRRNTEAFF. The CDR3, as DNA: TGCGCCAGCAGCTGGACGGACAGGCGGAACACTGAAGCTTTCTTT. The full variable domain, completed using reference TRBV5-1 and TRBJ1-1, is KAGVTQTPRYLIKTRGQQVTLSCSPISGHRSVSWYQQTPGQGLQFLFEYFSETQRNKGNFPGRFSGRQFSNSRSEMNVSTLELGDSALYLCASSWTDRRNTEAFFGQGTRLTVV.

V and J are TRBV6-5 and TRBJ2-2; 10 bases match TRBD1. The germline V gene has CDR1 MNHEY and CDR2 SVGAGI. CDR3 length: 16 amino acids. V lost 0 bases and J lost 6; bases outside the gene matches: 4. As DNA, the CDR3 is TGTGCCAGCAGTTACTCGGGGACAGGGGTCCCCGGGGAGCTGTTTTTT. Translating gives CASSYSGTGVPGELFF.

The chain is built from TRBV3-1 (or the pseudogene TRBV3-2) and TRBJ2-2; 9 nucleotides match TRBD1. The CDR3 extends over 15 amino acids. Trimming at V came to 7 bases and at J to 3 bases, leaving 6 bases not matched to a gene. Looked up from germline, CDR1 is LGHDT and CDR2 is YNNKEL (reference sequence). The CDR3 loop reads CASILGQGHTGELFF. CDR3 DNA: TGTGCCAGCATTCTCGGACAGGGGCACACCGGGGAGCTGTTTTTT.

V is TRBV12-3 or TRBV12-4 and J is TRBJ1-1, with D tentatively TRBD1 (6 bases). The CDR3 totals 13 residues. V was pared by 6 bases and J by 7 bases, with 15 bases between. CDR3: CASSPTGTLEAFF. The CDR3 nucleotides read TGTGCCAGCAGCCCCACCGGGACACTTGAAGCTTTCTTT.

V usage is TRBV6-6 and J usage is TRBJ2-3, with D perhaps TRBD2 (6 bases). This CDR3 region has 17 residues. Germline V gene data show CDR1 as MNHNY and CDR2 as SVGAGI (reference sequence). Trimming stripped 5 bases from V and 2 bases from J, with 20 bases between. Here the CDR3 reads CASSLGVVAENTDTQYF. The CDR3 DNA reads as TGTGCCAGCAGTCTCGGTGTTGTAGCGGAAAACACAGATACGCAGTATTTT.

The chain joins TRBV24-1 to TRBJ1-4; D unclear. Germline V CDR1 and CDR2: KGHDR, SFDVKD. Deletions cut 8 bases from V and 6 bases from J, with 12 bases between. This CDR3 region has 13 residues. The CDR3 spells CATIRSWHEKLFF. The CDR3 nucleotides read TGTGCCACCATCCGCAGTTGGCATGAAAAACTGTTTTTT.

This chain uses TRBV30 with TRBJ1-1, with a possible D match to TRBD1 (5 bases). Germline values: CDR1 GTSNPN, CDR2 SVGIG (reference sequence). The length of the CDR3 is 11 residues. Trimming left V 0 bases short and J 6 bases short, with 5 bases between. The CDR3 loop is CAWSVGAEAFF. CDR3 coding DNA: TGTGCCTGGAGTGTAGGGGCTGAAGCTTTCTTT.

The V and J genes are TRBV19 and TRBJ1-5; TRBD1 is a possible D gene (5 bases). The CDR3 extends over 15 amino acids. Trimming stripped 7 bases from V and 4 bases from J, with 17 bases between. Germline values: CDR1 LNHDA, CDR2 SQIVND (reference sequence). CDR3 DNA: TGTGCCAGTAAGGGGCCCGGCAATGGGAATCAGCCCCAGCATTTT. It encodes CASKGPGNGNQPQHF.

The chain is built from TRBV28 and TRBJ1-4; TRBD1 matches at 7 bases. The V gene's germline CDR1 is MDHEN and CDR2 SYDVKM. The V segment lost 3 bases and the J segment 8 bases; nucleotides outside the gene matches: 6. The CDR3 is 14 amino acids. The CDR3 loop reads CASSLTGRNEKLFF. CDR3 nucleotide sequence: TGTGCCAGCAGTTTGACAGGGCGTAACGAAAAACTGTTTTTT.

The CDR3 is CASSSGDGGSPLHF. CDR3 nucleotides: TGTGCCAGCAGTTCCGGGGACGGTGGATCACCCCTCCACTTT. V gene TRBV27 combines with J gene TRBJ1-6, with D perhaps matching TRBD1 (5 bases). Germline V gives CDR1 MNHEY, CDR2 SMNVEV (reference sequence). The CDR3 is 14 residues long. V was cut by 4 bases and J by 10 bases, with 14 bases left in between.

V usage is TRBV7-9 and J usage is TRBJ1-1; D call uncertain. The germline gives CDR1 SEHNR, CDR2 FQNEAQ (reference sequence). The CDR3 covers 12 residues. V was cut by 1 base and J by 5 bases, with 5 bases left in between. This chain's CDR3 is CASSLVRTEAFF. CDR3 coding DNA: TGTGCCAGCAGCTTAGTGCGGACTGAAGCTTTCTTT.

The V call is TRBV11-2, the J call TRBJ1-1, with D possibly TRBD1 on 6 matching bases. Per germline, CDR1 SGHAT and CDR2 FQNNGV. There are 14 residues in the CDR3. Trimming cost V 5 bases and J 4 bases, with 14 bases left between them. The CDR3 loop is CASSPRGMGTEAFF. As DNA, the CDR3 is TGTGCCAGCAGCCCCAGGGGTATGGGCACTGAAGCTTTCTTT.

The CDR3 sequence: CASSPLQGASGNTIYF. The CDR3 nucleotides read TGCGCCAGCAGCCCACTACAGGGGGCTTCTGGAAACACCATATATTTT. The chain couples TRBV5-1 to TRBJ1-3, with 9 bases that match TRBD1. The CDR3 is made up of 16 amino acids. Losses at the gene ends were 4 bases for V and 1 base for J; bases not matched to a gene: 6. CDR1 is SGHRS and CDR2 is YFSETQ in the germline V gene.

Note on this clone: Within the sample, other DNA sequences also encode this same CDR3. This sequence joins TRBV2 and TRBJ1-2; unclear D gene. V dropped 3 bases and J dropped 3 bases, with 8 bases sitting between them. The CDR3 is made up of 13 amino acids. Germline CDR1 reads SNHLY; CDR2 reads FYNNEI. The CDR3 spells CASSESRDYGYTF. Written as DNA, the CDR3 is TGTGCCAGCAGTGAGTCCCGAGACTATGGCTACACCTTC. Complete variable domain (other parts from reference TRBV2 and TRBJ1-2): EPEVTQTPSHQVTQMGQEVILRCVPISNHLYFYWYRQILGQKVEFLVSFYNNEISEKSEIFDDQFSVERPDGSNFTLKIRSTKLEDSAMYFCASSESRDYGYTFGSGTRLTVV.

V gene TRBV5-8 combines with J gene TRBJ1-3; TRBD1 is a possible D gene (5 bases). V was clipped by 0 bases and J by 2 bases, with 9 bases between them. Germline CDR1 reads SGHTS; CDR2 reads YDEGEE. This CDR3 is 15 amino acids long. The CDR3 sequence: CASSLGGAAGNTIYF. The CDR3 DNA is TGTGCCAGCAGCTTGGGAGGGGCGGCTGGAAACACCATATATTTT.

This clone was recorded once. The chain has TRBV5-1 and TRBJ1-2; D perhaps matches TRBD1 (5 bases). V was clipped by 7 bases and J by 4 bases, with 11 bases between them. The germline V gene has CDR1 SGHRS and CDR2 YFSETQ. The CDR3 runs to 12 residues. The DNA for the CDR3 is TGCGCCAGCTCGGAGGGACCCTATGGCTACACCTTC. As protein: CASSEGPYGYTF.

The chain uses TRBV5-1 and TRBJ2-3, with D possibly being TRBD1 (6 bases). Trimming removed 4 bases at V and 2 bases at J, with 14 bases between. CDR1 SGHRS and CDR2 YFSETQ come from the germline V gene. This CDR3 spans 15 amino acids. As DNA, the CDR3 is TGCGCCAGCAGCCCAGGGGAGTGGAACACAGATACGCAGTATTTT. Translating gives CASSPGEWNTDTQYF.

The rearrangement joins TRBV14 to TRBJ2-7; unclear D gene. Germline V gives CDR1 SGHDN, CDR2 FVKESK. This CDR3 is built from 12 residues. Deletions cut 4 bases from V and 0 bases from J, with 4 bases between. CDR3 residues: CASSRFSYEQYF. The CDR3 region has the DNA TGTGCCAGCAGCCGCTTCTCCTACGAGCAGTACTTC.

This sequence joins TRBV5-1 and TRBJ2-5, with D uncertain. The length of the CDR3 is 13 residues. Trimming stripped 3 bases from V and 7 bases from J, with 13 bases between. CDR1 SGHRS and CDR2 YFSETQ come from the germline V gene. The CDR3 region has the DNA TGCGCCAGCAGCTCGCGACCGACCGGGACCCAGTACTTC. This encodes CASSSRPTGTQYF.

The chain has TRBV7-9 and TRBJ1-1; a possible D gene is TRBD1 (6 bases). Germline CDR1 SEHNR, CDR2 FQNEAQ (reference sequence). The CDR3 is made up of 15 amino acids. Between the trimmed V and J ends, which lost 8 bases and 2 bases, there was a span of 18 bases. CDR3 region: CASRWSGAGNTEAFF. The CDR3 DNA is TGTGCCAGCCGCTGGTCAGGGGCCGGAAACACTGAAGCTTTCTTT.